Shown below are 14 T cell receptor beta chains from a single sample sequenced in a study of T cells in Graves' hyperthyroidism and ophthalmopathy. Amplification yielded TCR beta CDR3 regions, with RNA transcripts as the source. When the TCR CDR3 underwent first-round RT-PCR, the HTBI primer set was used. From the multiplex PCR reads, TCRdb called clonotypes with MiXCR, one entry per CDR3 protein. The sample shows about 300,000 distinct CDR3 sequences, around 19% of them seen only once. The sequencing input was blood. These receptors were taken from a man aged 45-65 years with Graves' ophthalmopathy.

This clonotype was counted many times. The chain is built from TRBV20-1 and TRBJ2-7; D may be TRBD1 or TRBD2 (5 bases each). The CDR3 has 14 amino acids. Germline loops: CDR1 DFQATT, CDR2 SNEGSKA (reference sequence). Trimming pared 3 bases from V and 0 bases from J, leaving 12 bases between. CDR3 sequence: CSASDSGSSYEQYF. The CDR3 coding sequence is TGCAGTGCTAGCGACAGCGGTAGCTCCTACGAGCAGTACTTC.

The table lists this clonotype with many counts. V and J are TRBV20-1 and TRBJ2-5; 8 nucleotides match TRBD2. V trimming: 6 bases; J trimming: 7 bases; junction bases outside the gene matches: 13. This CDR3 region has 14 residues. Per the germline V gene, CDR1 is DFQATT and CDR2 is SNEGSKA (reference sequence). Written as DNA, the CDR3 is TGCAGTGCGCTTCACGGGGGGGACCGGGTGACCCAGTACTTC. Amino acids: CSALHGGDRVTQYF.

The rearrangement links TRBV15 to TRBJ2-7, with D possibly TRBD1 on 6 matching bases. V lost 1 base and J 3 bases, leaving 7 bases between the germline ends. Germline CDR1 is LNHNV and CDR2 is YYDKDF (reference sequence). The CDR3 is 13 amino acids. The CDR3 region has the DNA TGTGCCACCAGCAGAGGGGACATCTACGAGCAGTACTTC. It specifies CATSRGDIYEQYF.

In this sample, this clonotype turned up many times. The genes are TRBV3-1 and TRBJ2-7; 9 positions agree with TRBD2. Trimming cost V 3 bases and J 5 bases; bases outside gene matches: 5. The CDR3 spans 14 residues. Germline CDR1 is LGHDT and CDR2 is YNNKEL (reference sequence). The CDR3 here is CASSHSGSAHEQYF. As DNA, the CDR3 is TGTGCCAGCAGCCATAGCGGGAGTGCCCACGAGCAGTACTTC.

This clonotype was found a few times. This rearrangement joins TRBV14 to TRBJ2-1, with no clear D. The CDR3 runs 15 residues. V was pared by 0 bases and J by 9 bases, with 15 bases between. Germline V lookup: CDR1 SGHDN, CDR2 FVKESK. CDR3 loop: CASSQDLIGPGEQFF. The DNA of the CDR3 is TGTGCCAGCAGCCAAGATCTGATAGGCCCGGGTGAGCAGTTCTTC.

V is TRBV14 and J is TRBJ1-1, with D unresolved. V dropped 0 bases and J dropped 0 bases, with 8 bases sitting between them. Germline CDR1 and CDR2: SGHDN and FVKESK. The CDR3 length is 15 residues. The CDR3 nucleotides read TGTGCCAGCAGCCAAGATCCAGGAGTGAACACTGAAGCTTTCTTT. This translates into CASSQDPGVNTEAFF. Combining the CDR3 with reference TRBV14 and TRBJ1-1 gives the whole variable domain EAGVTQFPSHSVIEKGQTVTLRCDPISGHDNLYWYRRVMGKEIKFLLHFVKESKQDESGMPNNRFLAERTGGTYSTLKVQPAELEDSGVYFCASSQDPGVNTEAFFGQGTRLTVV.

This clonotype was seen many times. The rearrangement joins TRBV11-3 to TRBJ2-1; 13 bases agree with TRBD2. The V and J ends lost 1 base and 9 bases, in that order; junction bases with no gene match: 9. The CDR3 has 17 amino acids. CDR1 is SGHNT, CDR2 YENEEA, per germline. CDR3: CASSLGRLAGGTGEQFF. The DNA of the CDR3 is TGTGCCAGCAGCTTAGGCCGACTAGCGGGAGGAACGGGTGAGCAGTTCTTC.

The rearrangement joins TRBV13 to TRBJ2-7; TRBD1 matches 7 bases. Germline V CDR1 and CDR2: PRHDT, FYEKMQ (reference sequence). V gave up 5 bases and J gave up 0 bases; unmatched junction bases: 4. The CDR3 sequence is 14 residues long. CDR3 loop: CASSDTGVSYEQYF. The DNA of the CDR3 is TGTGCCAGCAGCGACACAGGGGTCTCCTACGAGCAGTACTTC.

This clonotype has just a few counts. This sequence joins TRBV9 and TRBJ1-6; 7 positions match TRBD1. Germline values: CDR1 SGDLS, CDR2 YYNGEE. This CDR3 comprises 15 residues. Losses at the gene ends were 0 bases for V and 8 bases for J; bases not matched to a gene: 5. This CDR3 is CASSVDAGGDSPLHF. The DNA of the CDR3 is TGTGCCAGCAGCGTAGATGCAGGGGGAGATTCACCCCTCCACTTT.

In this sample, this clonotype turned up a few times. The chain links TRBV4-1 to TRBJ2-7; no firm D call. V gave up 0 bases and J gave up 3 bases, with 6 bases separating them. The CDR3 is 13 amino acids. Germline CDR1 MGHRA, CDR2 YSYEKL. CDR3 sequence: CASSQEAYYEQYF. The CDR3 region has the DNA TGCGCCAGCAGCCAAGAGGCTTACTACGAGCAGTACTTC.

This chain joins TRBV30 and TRBJ2-7; the D gene could be TRBD1 or TRBD2 (6 bases each). The V end was cut by 7 bases, the J end by 5 bases, with 15 bases between. The CDR3 extends over 12 amino acids. Germline loops: CDR1 GTSNPN, CDR2 SVGIG (reference sequence). The CDR3, as DNA: TGTGCCTTCAACTGGGGGGCCCACGAGCAGTACTTC. Protein: CAFNWGAHEQYF.

The table lists this clonotype with many counts. The V and J genes are TRBV20-1 and TRBJ2-7, with unresolved D. CDR3 length equals 11 residues. Between the trimmed V and J ends, which lost 2 bases and 6 bases, there was a span of 8 bases. Germline V gene lookup returns CDR1 DFQATT and CDR2 SNEGSKA (reference sequence). The CDR3 loop is CSARSQTEQYF. The CDR3 DNA reads TGCAGTGCTAGAAGTCAGACCGAGCAGTACTTC.

This clonotype was counted only a few times. V usage is TRBV5-1 and J usage is TRBJ2-7; perhaps TRBD1 as D (5 bases). V was shortened by 5 bases and J by 6 bases, with 21 bases between the two germline ends. The CDR3 spans 15 residues. Germline V gives CDR1 SGHRS, CDR2 YFSETQ. The CDR3 DNA follows: TGCGCCAGCAGTCCCGGACAAGCCCCGAGTCGCGAGCAGTACTTC. As protein: CASSPGQAPSREQYF.

Many counts were recorded for this clonotype. This chain joins TRBV28 and TRBJ2-7; no reliable D call. The CDR3 is 14 residues long. Trimming removed 5 bases at V and 5 bases at J, with 16 bases between. Germline loops: CDR1 MDHEN, CDR2 SYDVKM. DNA of the CDR3: TGTGCCAGCAGTCGACTTACCCTGCGCGACGAGCAGTACTTC. This codes for CASSRLTLRDEQYF. The whole variable domain, filled in from reference TRBV28 and TRBJ2-7, reads DVKVTQSSRYLVKRTGEKVFLECVQDMDHENMFWYRQDPGLGLRLIYFSYDVKMKEKGDIPEGYSVSREKKERFSLILESASTNQTSMYLCASSRLTLRDEQYFGPGTRLTVT.